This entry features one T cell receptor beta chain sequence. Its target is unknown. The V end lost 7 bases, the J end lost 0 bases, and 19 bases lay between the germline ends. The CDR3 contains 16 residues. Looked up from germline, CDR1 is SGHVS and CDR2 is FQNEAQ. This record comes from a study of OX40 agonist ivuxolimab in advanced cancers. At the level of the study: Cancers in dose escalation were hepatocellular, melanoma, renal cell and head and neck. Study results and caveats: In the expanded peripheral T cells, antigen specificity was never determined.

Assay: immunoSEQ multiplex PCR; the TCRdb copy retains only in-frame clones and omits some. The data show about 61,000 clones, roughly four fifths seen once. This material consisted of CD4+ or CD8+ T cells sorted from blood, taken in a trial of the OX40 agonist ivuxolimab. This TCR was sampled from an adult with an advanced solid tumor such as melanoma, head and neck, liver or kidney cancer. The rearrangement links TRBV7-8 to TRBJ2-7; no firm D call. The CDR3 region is CASTLDRVSSSYEQYF. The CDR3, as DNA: TGTGCCAGCACCCTAGATCGGGTATCTAGCTCCTACGAGCAGTACTTC. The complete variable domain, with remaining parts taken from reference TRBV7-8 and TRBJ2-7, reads GAGVSQSPRYKVAKRGQDVALRCDPISGHVSLFWYQQALGQGPEFLTYFQNEAQLDKSGLPSDRFFAERPEGSVSTLKIQRTQQEDSAVYLCASTLDRVSSSYEQYFGPGTRLTVT.